This T cell receptor (beta chain) comes out of a study of blood T cell repertoires in COVID-19. Sequencing used immunoSEQ multiplex PCR; TCRdb keeps in-frame clones, though not all of them. The sample shows over 100,000 clones, about 85% of them seen only once. Germline V lookup: CDR1 LNHDA, CDR2 SQIVND (reference sequence). The V gene lost 5 bases and the J gene lost 0 bases, with 15 bases spanning the gap. The CDR3 is 16 residues long. The receptor was isolated from a man aged 40-49 years with acute or convalescent COVID-19. This chain joins TRBV19 and TRBJ2-3; tentatively, D is TRBD1 (6 bases). Sequencing was carried out using peripheral blood. CDR3 DNA: TGTGCCAGTAGTTCAGACAGGAAACCGAGCACAGATACGCAGTATTTT. It specifies CASSSDRKPSTDTQYF.